This T cell receptor beta chain was sequenced in a study of T cells in localized non-small cell lung cancer. Study-level results: A higher density of T cells in blood coincided with extended overall survival. The appearance of a median about 60 of the top 100 tumor clones was seen in adjacent lung. A single tumor region was sequenced, leaving heterogeneity possible. Of the tissues analyzed, uninvolved adjacent lung showed maximal T cell clonality, greater than tumor.

This clone was seen only a few times. Its antigen is not identified. The germline V and J ends were trimmed by 8 bases and 7 bases, with 11 bases remaining between them. CDR1 and CDR2 from the germline V gene are SGHDN and FVKESK. CDR3 length equals 11 residues. Profiled with immunoSEQ multiplex PCR; TCRdb holds only in-frame clones, not every one. The sample includes more than 700 clones, less than 25% seen only once; the top ten take about 20%. The source is a woman between 40 and 69 years old with stage I squamous cell lung carcinoma. The sequenced sample was lung tumor tissue, obtained before any cancer treatment. V and J are TRBV14 and TRBJ1-1, with D maybe TRBD1 (5 bases). The CDR3 DNA reads TGTGCCAGCTCCCCAGGGTATGAAGCTTTCTTT. Encoded protein: CASSPGYEAFF.